Presented here are 14 T cell receptor beta chains from one specimen sequenced in a study of blood T cells in healthy people across ages. PCR was performed a second time for about 6 to 12 cycles using a sample-barcoded 5' primer and a J-beta primer mix. Using its own MiXCR run on the 5' RACE reads, TCRdb lists one record per CDR3 protein. The profile shows some 640,000 distinct CDR3 sequences, about 52% of them singletons. The material sequenced was blood. These receptors all stem from a woman aged 55-75 years in good health.

The CDR3 protein is CASSPIAGGLGETQYF. The CDR3, as DNA: TGTGCCAGCAGCCCCATAGCGGGTGGCTTGGGTGAGACCCAGTACTTC. V gene TRBV7-9 combines with J gene TRBJ2-5; 7 nucleotides align to TRBD2. Trimming removed 5 bases from V and 5 bases from J; junction bases left unmatched: 14. The CDR3 runs to 16 residues. Germline V gene data show CDR1 as SEHNR and CDR2 as FQNEAQ (reference sequence).

This clonotype appeared a few times. J is TRBJ2-5 and V is TRBV6-2 or TRBV6-3; D may match TRBD1 or TRBD2 (5 bases each). With 6 bases removed from V and 4 bases from J, the gap between germline ends came to 9 bases. The length of the CDR3 is 12 residues. Germline CDR1 reads MNHEY; CDR2 reads SVGEGT. CDR3 DNA: TGTGCCAGCAGAACTAGGGGAGAGACCCAGTACTTC. This encodes CASRTRGETQYF.

This clonotype came up a few times. This chain uses TRBV20-1 with TRBJ2-6; D is uncertain. This CDR3 region has 12 residues. CDR1 is DFQATT, CDR2 SNEGSKA, per germline (reference sequence). Trimming took off 7 bases at V and 1 base at J, with 5 bases between the two ends. CDR3 residues: CSGASGANVLTF. The DNA of the CDR3 is TGCAGTGGGGCGTCTGGGGCCAACGTCCTGACTTTC.

J is TRBJ2-1 and V is TRBV7-3, with D unresolved. In germline, CDR1 is SGHTA, CDR2 FQGTGA. Trimming removed 2 bases from V and 9 bases from J, with 11 bases in between. This CDR3 is built from 13 residues. CDR3 nucleotides: TGTGCCAGCAGCTTAGACCCGGTGGGTGAGCAGTTCTTC. Its translation: CASSLDPVGEQFF.

This chain uses TRBV2 with TRBJ2-5, with 7 bases that match TRBD1. Germline CDR1 reads SNHLY; CDR2 reads FYNNEI. J was trimmed by 11 bases and V by 8 bases; bases with no gene match: 14. This CDR3 comprises 13 residues. CDR3 coding DNA: TGTGCCAGCGGACTTAGACAGGGTCAGGAGCAGTACTTC. Amino acid sequence: CASGLRQGQEQYF.

This chain links TRBV20-1 with TRBJ1-1; no definite D call. Germline V gene lookup returns CDR1 DFQATT and CDR2 SNEGSKA (reference sequence). The CDR3 runs 15 residues. Deletions cut 2 bases from V and 0 bases from J, with 13 bases between. The CDR3 DNA is TGCAGTGCTAGACGTTCGCGGGTTTTGAACACTGAAGCTTTCTTT. This sequence encodes CSARRSRVLNTEAFF.

This chain connects TRBV28 to TRBJ2-5; no clear D gene. The CDR3 extends over 15 amino acids. Germline V lookup: CDR1 MDHEN, CDR2 SYDVKM. V was cut by 6 bases and J by 0 bases, with 14 bases left in between. The CDR3 DNA follows: TGTGCCAGCAGCGCCCGGACCGGGTACCAAGAGACCCAGTACTTC. As protein: CASSARTGYQETQYF.

V gene TRBV5-1 combines with J gene TRBJ1-2; 8 positions agree with TRBD1. Trimming cost V 4 bases and J 5 bases; bases outside gene matches: 10. The germline V gene encodes CDR1 SGHRS and CDR2 YFSETQ. The CDR3 length is 15 residues. CDR3 bases: TGCGCCAGCAGCCCCGCAGGGGGCGGGGGATATGGCTACACCTTC. As protein: CASSPAGGGGYGYTF.

This clonotype was seen once. The junction shows a germline mismatch at one end, possibly a read error. In nucleotides, the CDR3 is TGCCCCAGCAGCCAACGACAGGGCGCCTACGAGCAGTACTTC. This gives the protein CPSSQRQGAYEQYF. The genes are TRBV4-3 and TRBJ2-4, with TRBD1 identical over 7 bases. The J call is uncertain, as TRBJ2-7 better fits the DNA end. CDR3 length equals 14 residues. Germline loops: CDR1 LGHNA, CDR2 YSLEER.

There are a few counts of this clonotype. The V gene is TRBV5-1, the J gene TRBJ2-1; 14 bases are a match to TRBD2. This CDR3 comprises 16 residues. V trimming: 2 bases; J trimming: 5 bases; junction bases outside the gene matches: 3. Germline values: CDR1 SGHRS, CDR2 YFSETQ. The CDR3 reads CASSFGLAGGDNEQFF. Here the CDR3 DNA reads TGCGCCAGCAGCTTTGGACTAGCGGGAGGAGACAATGAGCAGTTCTTC.

About this clonotype: At one end the junction does not follow the germline gene, possibly because of a read error. The rearrangement uses TRBV28 and TRBJ2-7; possible D gene TRBD1, 6 bases. The end of the DNA aligns better with TRBJ2-4, so the J call may be wrong. The CDR3 contains 14 residues. Germline CDR1 reads MDHEN; CDR2 reads SYDVKM. The CDR3 DNA reads as TGTACCAGCAGTTTAAGGGGGGCCAAAAACATTCAGTACTTC. Protein product: CTSSLRGAKNIQYF.

This clonotype has a handful of counts. This chain links TRBV6-2 or TRBV6-3 with TRBJ2-7, with D hard to call. The V gene lost 8 bases and the J gene lost 2 bases, with 7 bases spanning the gap. Germline V CDR1 and CDR2: MNHEY, SVGEGT. This CDR3 is 11 amino acids long. The CDR3 bases are TGTGCCAGCTGTGATGCCTACGAGCAGTACTTC. Translated, it gives CASCDAYEQYF.

The chain couples TRBV24-1 to TRBJ2-5; possibly TRBD2 for D (6 bases). The germline V gene encodes CDR1 KGHDR and CDR2 SFDVKD. Between the trimmed V and J ends, which lost 3 bases and 5 bases, there was a span of 15 bases. This CDR3 spans 15 amino acids. The CDR3 reads CATSDTRGAGETQYF. In DNA, the CDR3 is TGTGCCACCAGTGATACGCGGGGAGCCGGGGAGACCCAGTACTTC.

This clonotype came up a few times. The chain uses TRBV12-3 or TRBV12-4 and TRBJ2-5; D gene uncertain. The J call could be wrong; TRBJ2-7 is a better fit for the DNA end. CDR3 length equals 14 residues. For the CDR3, the DNA is TGTGCCAGCACCACCACAAATCCTCCCTACGAGCAGTACTTC. It translates to CASTTTNPPYEQYF.